Sequencing of this TCR beta chain was carried out in a study of post-analysis software for immune sequencing data. V was clipped by 6 bases and J by 4 bases; unmatched bases: 7. CDR3 length: 15 amino acids. Germline-derived CDR1 and CDR2 are SQVTM and ANQGSEA. Carried by the TCR beta cDNA libraries were unique molecular identifiers. Researchers reported 400,000 to 550,000 cDNA molecules coming from roughly 0.93 to 9.6 million T cells. TCRdb called the PCR reads again in MiXCR, with one record for every CDR3 protein. The data show over 700,000 distinct CDR3 sequences, with approximately 30% seen just once and approximately 0.55% held by the top ten. With respect to this clonotype: What it binds is not known.

Study results and caveats: Compared with controls, patients had more of 4 or 5 TRBV segments, including TRBV5-6, TRBV5-1 and TRBV20-1.

The rearrangement uses TRBV29-1 and TRBJ2-7, with 15 bases identical to TRBD2. This sequence was found in a girl aged 10 to 17 with multiple sclerosis. Sequenced sample: blood. CDR3 coding DNA: TGCAGCGTCCGGACTAGCGGGAGGGTTGGGTACGAGCAGTACTTC. It translates to CSVRTSGRVGYEQYF.